These 14 T cell receptor beta chains share one sample of origin, sequenced in a study of early T cells in non-severe SARS-CoV-2 infection. MiXCR, applied by TCRdb to the 5' RACE reads, yields one record per CDR3 protein. Among about 43,000 distinct CDR3 sequences, around 9.9% were seen once, and the ten largest hold about 9.6%. Material for sequencing was whole blood. Receptors originate from an adult who was a healthcare worker with PCR-confirmed SARS-CoV-2 infection or an uninfected control (not recorded which).

V gene TRBV6-2 or TRBV6-3 combines with J gene TRBJ2-5, with D perhaps assigned TRBD1 or TRBD2 (5 bases each). The CDR3 contains 18 residues. V was clipped by 0 bases and J by 0 bases, with 17 bases between them. The germline V gene has CDR1 MNHEY and CDR2 SVGEGT. The CDR3 region has the DNA TGTGCCAGCAGTTACTCTTTCCGGGGCGCAACTGACCAAGAGACCCAGTACTTC. Translation gives CASSYSFRGATDQETQYF.

In its sample, this clonotype was seen many times. The J gene is TRBJ2-5, the V gene TRBV9; 7 nucleotides align to TRBD2. The CDR3 has 18 residues. V shed 1 base, J shed 2 bases, and the junction held 14 bases outside the gene matches. Germline CDR1 SGDLS, CDR2 YYNGEE. The CDR3 region has the DNA TGTGCCAGCAGCGTAACAGCGGGCGGGGGTGAAACTCAAGAGACCCAGTACTTC. It specifies CASSVTAGGGETQETQYF.

This clonotype was seen repeatedly, ten times or more. J is TRBJ1-1 and V is TRBV5-4, with TRBD1 identical over 7 bases. J gave up 4 bases and V 5 bases, and 11 bases lay outside the gene matches. CDR1 and CDR2 (germline): SGHNT, YYREEE (reference sequence). The CDR3 length is 15 residues. The CDR3 DNA reads TGTGCCAGCAGTGTGACAGGGAGGAAACCCACTGAAGCTTTCTTT. Encoded protein: CASSVTGRKPTEAFF. Variable domain in full (rest from reference TRBV5-4 and TRBJ1-1): ETGVTQSPTHLIKTRGQQVTLRCSSQSGHNTVSWYQQALGQGPQFIFQYYREEENGRGNFPPRFSGLQFPNYSSELNVNALELDDSALYLCASSVTGRKPTEAFFGQGTRLTVV.

The chain combines TRBV29-1 with TRBJ1-1; 7 bases agree with TRBD1. J gave up 5 bases and V 4 bases, and 10 bases lay outside the gene matches. Germline assignment: CDR1 SQVTM and CDR2 ANQGSEA. The CDR3 loop spans 14 amino acids. As DNA, the CDR3 is TGCAGCGTTGGGGTCCGACAGGGAGGAACTGAAGCTTTCTTT. This sequence encodes CSVGVRQGGTEAFF.

Only a few counts were recorded for this clonotype. This may be a read error, as it is one base from a much larger clone. The chain links TRBV7-3 to TRBJ2-2; no clear D gene. The CDR3 length is 14 residues. Trimming took 0 bases from V and 1 from J, leaving 3 bases between them. Germline lookup yields CDR1 SGHTA and CDR2 FQGTGA. CDR3 nucleotide sequence: TGTGCCAGCAGCTTAACACTGAACACCGGGGAGCTGTTTTTT. This gives the protein CASSLTLNTGELFF.

Turning to this clonotype: This may be a read error: a much more frequent sequence differs by one nucleotide. V usage is TRBV5-1 and J usage is TRBJ1-1, with a possible D match to TRBD1 (6 bases). The CDR3 is made up of 13 amino acids. Germline values: CDR1 SGHRS, CDR2 YFSETQ. The CDR3 reads CDSSPGAGTEAFF. The CDR3 coding sequence is TGCGACAGCAGCCCGGGGGCCGGCACTGAAGCTTTCTTT. The variable domain in full, with the rest retrieved from reference TRBV5-1 and TRBJ1-1, is KAGVTQTPRYLIKTRGQQVTLSCSPISGHRSVSWYQQTPGQGLQFLFEYFSETQRNKGNFPGRFSGRQFSNSRSEMNVSTLELGDSALYLCDSSPGAGTEAFFGQGTRLTVV.

In its sample, this clonotype was seen many times. The chain is built from TRBV5-4 and TRBJ2-3; TRBD1 matches 8 bases. The CDR3 consists of 15 residues. Looked up from germline, CDR1 is SGHNT and CDR2 is YYREEE (reference sequence). After removal of 3 bases from V and 2 bases from J, the junction contained 5 bases not matched to a gene. The chain's CDR3 is CASSWTGLNTDTQYF. The CDR3 DNA follows: TGTGCCAGCAGCTGGACAGGGTTGAACACAGATACGCAGTATTTT. The whole variable domain, filled in from reference TRBV5-4 and TRBJ2-3, reads ETGVTQSPTHLIKTRGQQVTLRCSSQSGHNTVSWYQQALGQGPQFIFQYYREEENGRGNFPPRFSGLQFPNYSSELNVNALELDDSALYLCASSWTGLNTDTQYFGPGTRLTVL.

The V call is TRBV25-1, the J call TRBJ1-1; tentative D call: TRBD1 (5 bases). Germline V gene sequence: CDR1 MGHDK, CDR2 SYGVNS. CDR3 size: 15 residues. Trimming took 7 bases from V and 1 from J, leaving 16 bases between them. CDR3 nucleotide sequence: TGTGCCAGCAACCCCATCGACAGCCCGAACACTGAAGCTTTCTTT. It yields the protein CASNPIDSPNTEAFF.

The chain recombines TRBV6-1 with TRBJ1-4, with D possibly matching TRBD1 (5 bases). Between the trimmed V and J ends, which lost 7 bases and 2 bases, there was a span of 14 bases. Germline V gives CDR1 MNHNS, CDR2 SASEGT. The CDR3 is made up of 15 amino acids. CDR3 sequence: CASTLGGATNEKLFF. The CDR3 DNA follows: TGTGCCAGCACCTTAGGAGGGGCGACTAATGAAAAACTGTTTTTT.

This clonotype was seen a few times. V gene TRBV20-1 combines with J gene TRBJ2-1; the match to TRBD2 covers 15 bases. This CDR3 contains 16 residues. Losses at the gene ends were 5 bases for V and 4 bases for J; bases not matched to a gene: 6. Germline V gene sequence: CDR1 DFQATT, CDR2 SNEGSKA (reference sequence). CDR3 loop: CSAPGTSGGRYNEQFF. The DNA of the CDR3 is TGCAGTGCTCCCGGGACTAGCGGGGGGAGATACAATGAGCAGTTCTTC.

This clonotype showed up many times. In nucleotides, the CDR3 is TGTGCCAGCAGCCCGGACGGCAGCACCGGGGAGCTGTTTTTT. It codes for CASSPDGSTGELFF. V gene TRBV9 combines with J gene TRBJ2-2, with D unclear. Trimming left V 4 bases short and J 4 bases short, with 11 bases between. Germline CDR1 SGDLS, CDR2 YYNGEE. CDR3 length: 14 residues.

This clonotype occurred many times. This chain connects TRBV5-5 to TRBJ2-7; a weak D match, TRBD2 (6 bases). The CDR3 has 18 residues. Looked up from germline, CDR1 is SGHKS and CDR2 is YYEKEE (reference sequence). Trimming took off 0 bases at V and 1 base at J, with 20 bases between the two ends. The CDR3 region has the DNA TGTGCCAGCAGCTTGGAGGGACTTCGAGATGGGGCATCCTACGAGCAGTACTTC. It encodes CASSLEGLRDGASYEQYF.

Only a few counts were recorded for this clonotype. The chain recombines TRBV18 with TRBJ2-7, with 7 bases matching TRBD2. CDR1 KGHSH and CDR2 LQKENI come from the germline V gene. The CDR3 totals 14 residues. V lost 4 bases, J lost 0 bases, and 3 bases stayed unmatched. The CDR3, as DNA: TGTGCCAGCTCACTTCGGGGGGTCTCCTACGAGCAGTACTTC. Protein product: CASSLRGVSYEQYF.

This clonotype turned up a few times. The J gene is TRBJ2-2, the V gene TRBV7-3; 8 bases line up with TRBD1. The CDR3 runs 13 residues. The V and J ends lost 4 bases and 7 bases, in that order; junction bases with no gene match: 2. CDR1 and CDR2 (germline): SGHTA, FQGTGA. For the CDR3, the DNA is TGTGCCAGCAGCTCAGGGGGCAGCGGGGAGCTGTTTTTT. This translates into CASSSGGSGELFF.